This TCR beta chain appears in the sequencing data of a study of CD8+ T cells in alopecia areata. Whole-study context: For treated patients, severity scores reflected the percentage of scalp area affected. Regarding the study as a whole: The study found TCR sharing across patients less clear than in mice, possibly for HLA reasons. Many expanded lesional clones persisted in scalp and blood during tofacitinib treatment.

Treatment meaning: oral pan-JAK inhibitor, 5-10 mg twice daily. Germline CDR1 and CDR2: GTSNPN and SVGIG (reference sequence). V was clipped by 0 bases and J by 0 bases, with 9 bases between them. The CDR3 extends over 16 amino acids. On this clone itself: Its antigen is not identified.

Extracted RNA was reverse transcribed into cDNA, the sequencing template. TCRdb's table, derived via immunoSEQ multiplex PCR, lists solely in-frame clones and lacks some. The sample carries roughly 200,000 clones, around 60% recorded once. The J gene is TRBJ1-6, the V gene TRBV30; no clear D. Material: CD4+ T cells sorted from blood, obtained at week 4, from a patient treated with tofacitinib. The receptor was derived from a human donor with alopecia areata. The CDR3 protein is CAWSVEDLSYNSPLHF. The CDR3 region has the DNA TGTGCCTGGAGTGTAGAGGACCTCTCCTATAATTCACCCCTCCACTTT.